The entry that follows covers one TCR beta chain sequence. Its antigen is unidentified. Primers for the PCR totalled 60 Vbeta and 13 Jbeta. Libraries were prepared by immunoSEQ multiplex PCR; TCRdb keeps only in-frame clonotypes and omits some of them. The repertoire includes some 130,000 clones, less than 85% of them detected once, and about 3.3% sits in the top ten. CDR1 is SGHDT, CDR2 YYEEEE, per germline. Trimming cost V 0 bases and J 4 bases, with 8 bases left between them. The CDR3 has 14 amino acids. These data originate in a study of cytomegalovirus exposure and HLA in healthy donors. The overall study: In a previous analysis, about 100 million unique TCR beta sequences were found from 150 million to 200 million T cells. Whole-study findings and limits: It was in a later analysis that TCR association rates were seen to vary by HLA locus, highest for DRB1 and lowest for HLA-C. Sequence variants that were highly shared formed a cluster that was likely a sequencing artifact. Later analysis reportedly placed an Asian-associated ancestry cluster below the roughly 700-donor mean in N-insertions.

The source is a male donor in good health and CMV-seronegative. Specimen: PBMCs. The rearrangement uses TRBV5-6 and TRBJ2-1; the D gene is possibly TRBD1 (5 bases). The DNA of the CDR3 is TGTGCCAGCAGCTTGGGGGGCAGATACAATGAGCAGTTCTTC. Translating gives CASSLGGRYNEQFF.